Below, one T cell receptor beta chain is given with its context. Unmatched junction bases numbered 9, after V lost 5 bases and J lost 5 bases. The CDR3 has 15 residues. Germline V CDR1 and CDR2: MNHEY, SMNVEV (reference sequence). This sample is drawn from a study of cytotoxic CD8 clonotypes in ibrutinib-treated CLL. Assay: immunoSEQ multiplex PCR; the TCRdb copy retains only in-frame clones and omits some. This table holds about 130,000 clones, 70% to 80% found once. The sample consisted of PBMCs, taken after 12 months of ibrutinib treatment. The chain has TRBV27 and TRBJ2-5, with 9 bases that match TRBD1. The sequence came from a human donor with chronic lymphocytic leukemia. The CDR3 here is CASSTRGTGQETQYF. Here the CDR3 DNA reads TGTGCCAGCAGTACCCGCGGGACAGGGCAGGAGACCCAGTACTTC.